These 22 T cell receptor beta chains were sequenced from one sample in a study of blood T cell repertoires in COVID-19. Assay used: immunoSEQ multiplex PCR; TCRdb lists only in-frame clones, some missing. The sample contains around 130,000 clones, around 89% of which appear only once. Sequencing was carried out using peripheral blood. These receptors came from a man aged 45-65 years with active or convalescent COVID-19.

This chain connects TRBV6-6 to TRBJ2-7; weak D call: TRBD1 (5 bases). The CDR3 spans 16 residues. The germline V and J ends were trimmed by 0 bases and 0 bases, with 12 bases remaining between them. Per the germline V gene, CDR1 is MNHNY and CDR2 is SVGAGI (reference sequence). In nucleotides, the CDR3 is TGTGCCAGCAGTTACTCGTTAGGGGCTAGCTCCTACGAGCAGTACTTC. Its protein is CASSYSLGASSYEQYF.

This clone was seen just once. The chain carries TRBV6-1 and TRBJ2-5, with D uncertain. CDR1 is MNHNS, CDR2 SASEGT, per germline. CDR3 length: 14 residues. The V gene lost 1 base and the J gene lost 2 bases, with 8 bases spanning the gap. The CDR3 sequence is CASSEVTYQETQYF. DNA of the CDR3: TGTGCCAGCAGTGAAGTTACTTATCAAGAGACCCAGTACTTC.

The chain couples TRBV2 to TRBJ1-5; a possible D gene is TRBD1 (6 bases). Germline values: CDR1 SNHLY, CDR2 FYNNEI. V shed 5 bases and J shed 7 bases, with 9 bases lying between them. The CDR3 is 12 residues long. The DNA for the CDR3 is TGTGCCAGCAGTCAAACAGGGCAGCCCCAGCATTTT. Amino acid sequence: CASSQTGQPQHF. The whole variable domain, filled in from reference TRBV2 and TRBJ1-5, reads EPEVTQTPSHQVTQMGQEVILRCVPISNHLYFYWYRQILGQKVEFLVSFYNNEISEKSEIFDDQFSVERPDGSNFTLKIRSTKLEDSAMYFCASSQTGQPQHFGDGTRLSIL.

The rearrangement uses TRBV28 and TRBJ2-5, with D perhaps TRBD2 (6 bases). The CDR3 extends over 14 amino acids. Germline CDR1 MDHEN, CDR2 SYDVKM. Trimming took off 7 bases at V and 1 base at J, with 13 bases between the two ends. CDR3 DNA sequence: TGTGCCAGCACCTTGGGGGGTTTCCAAGAGACCCAGTACTTC. Its protein product is CASTLGGFQETQYF.

V usage is TRBV18 and J usage is TRBJ1-1; possible D gene TRBD1, 5 bases. V lost 3 bases to trimming and J lost 0 bases, with 11 bases between them. The CDR3 extends over 15 amino acids. Germline CDR1 KGHSH, CDR2 LQKENI. The CDR3 nucleotides read TGTGCCAGCTCACCGGGTACAGGAATGAACACTGAAGCTTTCTTT. Translating gives CASSPGTGMNTEAFF.

The genes are TRBV25-1 and TRBJ1-2; 7 bases fit TRBD1. This CDR3 region has 14 residues. The junction had 7 bases not matched to a gene; V was cut back by 3 bases and J by 6 bases. Germline-derived CDR1 and CDR2 are MGHDK and SYGVNS. This CDR3 reads CASSDLQGSNGYTF. Here the CDR3 DNA reads TGTGCCAGCAGTGATCTACAGGGGTCCAATGGCTACACCTTC.

The gene calls are TRBV11-2 and TRBJ2-4; no reliable D call. From germline, CDR1 is SGHAT and CDR2 FQNNGV. V lost 1 base and J lost 3, with 13 bases in between. The CDR3 is made up of 16 amino acids. The DNA for the CDR3 is TGTGCCAGCAGCTTAGTACAGAGAAGAGACAAAAACATTCAGTACTTC. Its translation: CASSLVQRRDKNIQYF.

The V call is TRBV21-1, the J call TRBJ1-1; the D call in the table, TRBD1, was not verified against the DNA. TRBV21-1 is reported as a pseudogene. CDR3 size: 13 residues. The CDR3 nucleotides are TGTGCCAGCAGCAAAACGGACAGGTTTGAAGCTTTCTTT. Translation: CASSKTDRFEAFF.

The CDR3 region is CAWSLGGNLSYNEQFF. In DNA, the CDR3 is TGTGCCTGGAGTTTGGGCGGGAATCTTTCCTACAATGAGCAGTTCTTC. The gene calls are TRBV30 and TRBJ2-1, with D maybe TRBD2 (6 bases). The V gene's germline CDR1 is GTSNPN and CDR2 SVGIG (reference sequence). This CDR3 has 16 residues. Trimming removed 2 bases from V and 1 base from J, with 15 bases in between.

The chain has TRBV5-1 and TRBJ2-7; no clear D gene. CDR1 and CDR2 (germline): SGHRS, YFSETQ. This CDR3 has 14 amino acids. Trimming took off 4 bases at V and 1 base at J, with 12 bases between the two ends. CDR3 coding DNA: TGCGCCAGCAGCCTGTACTCCGGGTCCTACGAGCAGTACTTC. Its protein is CASSLYSGSYEQYF.

V and J are TRBV30 and TRBJ1-5; D is unclear. CDR1 is GTSNPN, CDR2 SVGIG, per germline (reference sequence). The CDR3 extends over 13 amino acids. The V and J ends lost 1 base and 5 bases respectively, with 9 bases between them. The DNA of the CDR3 is TGTGCCTGGAGTGACAGCAATTATCAGCCCCAGCATTTT. This encodes CAWSDSNYQPQHF. Full variable domain (missing parts from reference TRBV30 and TRBJ1-5): SQTIHQWPATLVQPVGSPLSLECTVEGTSNPNLYWYRQAAGRGLQLLFYSVGIGQISSEVPQNLSASRPQDRQFILSSKKLLLSDSGFYLCAWSDSNYQPQHFGDGTRLSIL.

The J gene is TRBJ1-2, the V gene TRBV7-7; TRBD1 matches at 10 bases. V lost 8 bases and J lost 6; bases outside the gene matches: 15. The CDR3 runs to 16 residues. Germline CDR1 is SSHAT and CDR2 is FNYEAQ (reference sequence). The CDR3 loop is CASSALPAGTGDGYTF. In nucleotides, the CDR3 is TGTGCCAGCTCCGCCCTCCCTGCCGGGACAGGGGATGGCTACACCTTC.

This sequence joins TRBV21-1 and TRBJ1-6. TRBV21-1 is reported as a pseudogene. This CDR3 is 13 amino acids long. CDR3 residues: CASSIHTTSPLHF. CDR3 DNA: TGTGCCAGCAGCATACATACTACTTCACCCCTCCACTTT.

The V call is TRBV2, the J call TRBJ2-3, with a tentative D call TRBD2 (7 bases). Germline V lookup: CDR1 SNHLY, CDR2 FYNNEI. The CDR3 is 13 residues long. V lost 8 bases, J lost 8 bases, and 17 bases lay in between. CDR3 loop: CASRVGEGGTQYF. The DNA for the CDR3 is TGTGCCAGCCGGGTCGGGGAGGGGGGTACGCAGTATTTT.

The rearrangement uses TRBV27 and TRBJ1-4; the D gene is possibly TRBD1 (6 bases). The CDR3 has 17 residues. Germline V gene data show CDR1 as MNHEY and CDR2 as SMNVEV (reference sequence). Trimming removed 5 bases from V and 8 bases from J, with 24 bases in between. The CDR3 nucleotides read TGTGCCAGCAGTCCTATCACGTTCCGGACAGTTGACGAAAAACTGTTTTTT. This codes for CASSPITFRTVDEKLFF.

V is TRBV6-6 and J is TRBJ2-2; 15 nucleotides align to TRBD2. Germline V lookup: CDR1 MNHNY, CDR2 SVGAGI (reference sequence). Trimming at V came to 10 bases and at J to 4 bases, leaving 7 bases not matched to a gene. The CDR3 spans 16 residues. In DNA, the CDR3 is TGTGCCACCCGGACTAGCGGGGGGGCAATCACCGGGGAGCTGTTTTTT. This translates into CATRTSGGAITGELFF.

This clone has just a few counts. This chain uses TRBV5-4 with TRBJ2-1, with 11 bases that match TRBD2. Germline CDR1 reads SGHNT; CDR2 reads YYREEE (reference sequence). The CDR3 contains 15 residues. The junction had 4 bases not matched to a gene; V was cut back by 4 bases and J by 4 bases. The CDR3 nucleotides read TGTGCCAGCAGCCTTAGCGGGAGGGGTTACAATGAGCAGTTCTTC. Translating gives CASSLSGRGYNEQFF.

V gene TRBV24-1 combines with J gene TRBJ1-2; D is possibly TRBD1 (5 bases). The V end was cut by 4 bases, the J end by 6 bases, with 17 bases between. CDR3 size: 15 residues. The germline gives CDR1 KGHDR, CDR2 SFDVKD. The CDR3 loop is CATSEPGLSVNGYTF. CDR3 sequence (DNA): TGTGCCACCAGTGAACCGGGACTCTCGGTAAATGGCTACACCTTC.

This chain links TRBV5-1 with TRBJ1-6, with D unresolved. Germline CDR1 and CDR2: SGHRS and YFSETQ. CDR3 length: 13 residues. V gave up 4 bases and J gave up 10 bases, with 12 bases separating them. The CDR3 region is CASSHDSSSPLHF. The CDR3 region has the DNA TGCGCCAGCAGCCATGACTCATCGTCACCCCTCCACTTT.

The gene calls are TRBV7-6 and TRBJ2-3, with TRBD1 identical over 9 bases. The CDR3 length is 17 residues. Germline V gives CDR1 SGHVS, CDR2 FNYEAQ. Losses at the gene ends were 0 bases for V and 1 base for J; bases not matched to a gene: 5. CDR3 protein: CASSLAGTGGRTDTQYF. DNA of the CDR3: TGTGCCAGCAGCTTAGCGGGTACAGGGGGCCGCACAGATACGCAGTATTTT.

The V gene is TRBV4-1, the J gene TRBJ2-2; TRBD2 agrees at 8 bases. CDR3 length equals 16 residues. With V trimmed by 0 bases and J by 7 bases, 7 bases remained unmatched. Germline-derived CDR1 and CDR2 are MGHRA and YSYEKL. CDR3 residues: CASSQEAGLGHGELFF. CDR3 coding DNA: TGCGCCAGCAGCCAAGAAGCGGGACTAGGGCACGGGGAGCTGTTTTTT.

The chain links TRBV7-9 to TRBJ2-5, with D possibly TRBD2 on 6 matching bases. This CDR3 comprises 15 residues. V was cut by 9 bases and J by 9 bases, with 26 bases left in between. Germline CDR1 is SEHNR and CDR2 is FQNEAQ (reference sequence). In DNA form, the CDR3 reads TGTGCCAGTGACACTGAGAGGCGGGGAGGCGAGGCCCAGTACTTC. Amino acids: CASDTERRGGEAQYF.